This TCR beta chain emerged from a study of response to subunit inactivated influenza vaccine. Study-level results: Few new T cells, the authors suggested, are recruited by each seasonal influenza vaccination.

From germline, CDR1 is SQVTM and CDR2 ANQGSEA. V gave up 1 base and J gave up 4 bases; unmatched junction bases: 5. There are 14 residues in the CDR3. The table lists this clonotype with many counts. Its cognate antigen is unknown. A single record per CDR3 protein comes from TCRdb applying MiXCR to the RT-PCR reads. The table includes roughly 790,000 distinct CDR3 sequences, around 21% detected once. This TCR was recovered from a man aged 45-65 years who received an inactivated influenza vaccine. The chain links TRBV29-1 to TRBJ2-5; 8 nucleotides match TRBD2. Sample: PBMCs from blood, taken more than 4 days after vaccination. CDR3 in amino acids: CSVEVAGSSETQYF. The CDR3 nucleotides are TGCAGCGTTGAAGTAGCGGGATCGTCAGAGACCCAGTACTTC. The whole variable domain, remainder taken from reference TRBV29-1 and TRBJ2-5, is SAVISQKPSRDICQRGTSLTIQCQVDSQVTMMFWYRQQPGQSLTLIATANQGSEATYESGFVIDKFPISRPNLTFSTLTVSNMSPEDSSIYLCSVEVAGSSETQYFGPGTRLLVL.